The clone carrying this T cell receptor beta chain was seen only a few times. Its antigen remains unknown. This sample was included in a study of beta chain features in type 1 diabetes. The germline V gene encodes CDR1 SGHDN and CDR2 FVKESK. V was clipped by 5 bases and J by 4 bases, with 9 bases between them. The CDR3 is 13 amino acids. General study points: Fewer insertions but more deletions were seen at VDJ junctions in type 1 diabetes patients. Whether TCRB rearrangement is influenced by HLA type was left unresolved in this analysis. All four CD4+ subsets from Type 1 diabetes patients carried moderately but significantly shorter TCRB CDR3s. Researchers caution that PCR might favor shorter templates, equally among patients and controls.

All of the isolated RNA was reverse transcribed, so expressed TCRB transcripts were sequenced. This table comes from immunoSEQ multiplex PCR, and its TCRdb copy is limited to in-frame clones, with some not included. The sample includes 600,000 to 700,000 clones, 9.5% to 15% of them seen just once. This TCR was recovered from a man in his thirties or forties with type 1 diabetes. Sequencing input: naive CD4+ T cells from blood. The rearrangement uses TRBV14 and TRBJ2-1, with a weak D call TRBD1 (6 bases). The CDR3 loop is CASSRDNYNEQFF. CDR3 in DNA: TGTGCCAGCAGCAGGGACAATTACAATGAGCAGTTCTTC. Variable domain in full (rest from reference TRBV14 and TRBJ2-1): EAGVTQFPSHSVIEKGQTVTLRCDPISGHDNLYWYRRVMGKEIKFLLHFVKESKQDESGMPNNRFLAERTGGTYSTLKVQPAELEDSGVYFCASSRDNYNEQFFGPGTRLTVL.